This paragraph reports one T cell receptor beta chain. The antigen remains undetermined. The germline V gene has CDR1 SGHRS and CDR2 YFSETQ. This CDR3 is built from 14 residues. Trimming stripped 2 bases from V and 5 bases from J, with 14 bases between. The sample is drawn from a study of Graves' ophthalmopathy and Graves' hyperthyroidism. General study points: The blood repertoire also included most expanded thyroid clonotypes above 0.001 frequency. A 13-signature model separated ophthalmopathy from stable hyperthyroidism, about 88% sensitivity, around 81% specificity.

Transcripts of RNA were the source for amplifying TCR beta CDR3 regions. Investigators did first-round RT-PCR with HTBI primers, then second-round multiplex PCR. A single record per CDR3 protein comes from TCRdb applying MiXCR to the multiplex PCR reads. This sample carries some 400,000 distinct CDR3 sequences, around 17% of them seen once, and the ten largest clones take around 1.6%. Moderate-to-severe activity, CAS at least 3, NOSPECS at least 4 and duration under 3 months characterized donors with ophthalmopathy. The sample was peripheral blood. This TCR derives from a woman in her late teens or twenties with Graves' ophthalmopathy. V usage is TRBV5-1 and J usage is TRBJ2-7; weak D call: TRBD2 (6 bases). CDR3 sequence reads: CASSLGGSQNEQYF. The CDR3 nucleotides read TGCGCCAGCAGCTTAGGAGGGTCCCAAAACGAGCAGTACTTC.